Given below is one T cell receptor (beta chain) in context. The sample originates from a study of blood T cell repertoires in COVID-19. About the study: Acute-phase and convalescent COVID-19 samples originated in the United States, Italy and Spain. Sources were T cells, B-cell-depleted T cells, or PBMCs; the material itself was cDNA or gDNA.

This CDR3 is built from 12 residues. Germline CDR1 SGHRS, CDR2 YFSETQ. V was clipped by 5 bases and J by 11 bases, with 16 bases between them. Source study methods: Using reference gene primer amplification, nucleated cell counts were estimated. Sequencing was performed with immunoSEQ multiplex PCR; in TCRdb, only in-frame clones are kept and a portion is missing. V and J calls and clone size are copied from that table; D and trimming were computed from the DNA. The sample shows 100,000 or so clones, about 75% of them seen only once. The chain carries TRBV5-1 and TRBJ1-1; no clear D. This TCR was recovered from a man of 80 years or more with acute or convalescent COVID-19. The specimen sequenced was peripheral blood. The CDR3 bases are TGCGCCAGCAGTCCTGACACCTTCGCGGCTTTCTTT. Protein: CASSPDTFAAFF. Drawing the rest from reference TRBV5-1 and TRBJ1-1, the complete variable domain is KAGVTQTPRYLIKTRGQQVTLSCSPISGHRSVSWYQQTPGQGLQFLFEYFSETQRNKGNFPGRFSGRQFSNSRSEMNVSTLELGDSALYLCASSPDTFAAFFGQGTRLTVV.